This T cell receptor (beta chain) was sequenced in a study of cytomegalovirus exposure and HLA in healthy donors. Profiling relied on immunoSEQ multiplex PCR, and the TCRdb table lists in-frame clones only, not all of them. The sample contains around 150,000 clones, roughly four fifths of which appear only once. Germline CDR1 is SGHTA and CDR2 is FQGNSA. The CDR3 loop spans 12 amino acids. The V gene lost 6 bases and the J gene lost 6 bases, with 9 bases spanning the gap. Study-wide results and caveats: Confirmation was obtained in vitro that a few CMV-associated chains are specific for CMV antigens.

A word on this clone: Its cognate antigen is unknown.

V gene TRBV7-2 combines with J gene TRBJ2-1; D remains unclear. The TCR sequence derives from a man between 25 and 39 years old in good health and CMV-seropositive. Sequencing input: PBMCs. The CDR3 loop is CASRRRSNEQFF. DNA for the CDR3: TGTGCCAGCAGACGCAGAAGCAATGAGCAGTTCTTC.